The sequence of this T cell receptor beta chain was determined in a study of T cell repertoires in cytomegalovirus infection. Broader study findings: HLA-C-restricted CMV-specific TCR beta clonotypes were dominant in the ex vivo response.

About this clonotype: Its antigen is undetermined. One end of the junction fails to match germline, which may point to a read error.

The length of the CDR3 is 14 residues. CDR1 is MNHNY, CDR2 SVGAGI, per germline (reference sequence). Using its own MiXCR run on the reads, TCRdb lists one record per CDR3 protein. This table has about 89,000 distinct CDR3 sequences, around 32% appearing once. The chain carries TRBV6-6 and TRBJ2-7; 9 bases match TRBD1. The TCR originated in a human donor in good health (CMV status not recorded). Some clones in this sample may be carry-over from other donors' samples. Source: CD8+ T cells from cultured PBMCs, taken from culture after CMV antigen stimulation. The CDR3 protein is CVSTRQGGAYEQYF. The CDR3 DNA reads TGTGTCAGCACCCGACAGGGGGGCGCCTACGAGCAGTACTTC.